Detailed here is one T cell receptor beta chain. Its antigen is currently unknown. The sample originates from a study of CXCR3-negative and CXCR3-positive naive CD8 T cells. At the level of the study: Each library gave roughly 1.4 +/- 0.3 million of about 150 million TRB reads.

Overall study results and limits: Surface CD5 was comparable between naive subsets; TCR strength was inferred from TRB CDR3 properties. Researchers reported similar TRBV-TRBJ usage in naive CXCR3-negative and CXCR3-positive cells, though memory differed.

cDNA libraries for TRB were generated by 5' RACE incorporating UMI labels. TCRdb reanalyzed the 5' RACE reads, giving one entry per CDR3 protein sequence and no DNA. The sample includes around 60,000 distinct CDR3 sequences. This TCR was sampled from a human donor in good health. Some clones in this sample may be carry-over from other donors' samples. The sample comprised naive CXCR3- CD8+ T cells from blood. The subset here: CD45RO-CCR7+CD27+CD95- naive CD8+ T cells lacking CXCR3 (TNR3-).

The CDR3 loop reads CASSLASGGPPANEQFF. This chain joins TRBV7-2 and TRBJ2-1; TCRdb designates TRBD2, a call that cannot be tested without DNA. Looked up from germline, CDR1 is SGHTA and CDR2 is FQGNSA. CDR3 length: 17 residues.